This T cell receptor beta chain was sequenced in a study of blood T cell repertoires in COVID-19. Overall study: Samples taken during acute and convalescent COVID-19 were collected in the United States, Italy and Spain.

The protocol was immunoSEQ multiplex PCR, while the TCRdb copy is restricted to in-frame clones and leaves out a portion. The data show about 140,000 clones, about three quarters seen once. Remarks on this clone: One end of the junction varies from germline; a read error may be responsible.

The CDR3 is 11 residues long. Germline CDR1 reads LGHNT; CDR2 reads FRNRAP. The chain employs TRBV12-5 and TRBJ2-3; no reliable D call. The source is a woman between 50 and 59 years old who had recovered from COVID-19. The sequencing sample was made of PBMCs or T cells enriched from blood (not recorded which). CDR3 bases: TGTGCTAGTGGTTTTACAGAGACGCAGTATTTT. Translated, it gives CASGFTETQYF.